This TCR beta chain was obtained from a study of long-term antiretroviral therapy in people with HIV. Points from the study as a whole: Post-treatment diversity went higher with ART but stayed below transplant donor controls. No data were available on ART adherence, viral resistance or therapy changes.

From each donor, at least one pre-ART PBMC sample and at least two post-ART PBMC samples were obtained. The run of the v3.0 immunoSEQ assay was at survey level. The method was immunoSEQ multiplex PCR; TCRdb's version includes in-frame clones alone and lacks a portion of them. The sample carries 25,000 to 35,000 clones, 90% recorded once. Deletions cut 3 bases from V and 5 bases from J, with 16 bases between. CDR1 SNHLY and CDR2 FYNNEI come from the germline V gene. The length of the CDR3 is 15 residues. As to this clone: Antigen: not known.

The material sequenced was unsorted PBMCs, taken 5.2 years after starting antiretroviral therapy. V usage is TRBV2 and J usage is TRBJ2-5; D may correspond to TRBD1 or TRBD2 (6 bases each). This clonotype was sampled from a woman aged 40 to 49 with HIV. The CDR3 is CASSEALGGPETQYF. The CDR3 nucleotides are TGTGCCAGCAGTGAGGCCCTGGGGGGCCCGGAGACCCAGTACTTC.